The rows below give T cell receptor beta chains drawn from one sample of a study of T-cell memory formation after mild COVID-19. TCRdb re-called the 5' RACE reads with MiXCR, one entry per CDR3 protein. The sample records fewer than 350,000 distinct CDR3 sequences, 13% to 15% being singletons. Sequencing used PBMCs or a T cell subset sorted from them (not recorded which). Receptor source: a man aged 18-30 years who had mild COVID-19 (a few samples of this study predate the infection). Cell type and time point are not known. The CDR3 runs from the conserved cysteine through the conserved F or W. Each record gives: CDR3 protein, CDR3 DNA, clone size, J gene, V gene, D gene. A D gene is named only where the DNA matches it firmly. For some rows the clone size is stated as once, few or many, or as a class when expanded; others skip it.

CASSPVIGFSGNTIYF | TGCGCCAGCAGCCCGGTTATCGGCTTTTCTGGAAACACCATATATTTT | few | TRBJ1-3 | TRBV5-1 | NA
CASSYASNTEAFF | TGTGCCAGCAGTTACGCATCGAACACTGAAGCTTTCTTT | NA | TRBJ1-1 | TRBV6-5 | NA
CASSSLPGANVLTF | TGCGCCAGCAGCTCCCTACCTGGGGCCAACGTCCTGACTTTC | few | TRBJ2-6 | TRBV5-1 | NA
CAWNPGPNTEAFF | TGTGCCTGGAACCCAGGGCCGAACACTGAAGCTTTCTTT | few | TRBJ1-1 | TRBV30 | NA
CSALKVSGGGSDTQYF | TGCAGTGCTCTTAAGGTGTCGGGGGGGGGCTCGGATACGCAGTATTTT | NA | TRBJ2-3 | TRBV20-1 | TRBD2
CASSQDILNEKLFF | TGCGCCAGCAGCCAAGACATCTTGAATGAAAAACTGTTTTTT | many | TRBJ1-4 | TRBV4-3 | NA
CASSFGGLGNTIYF | TGTGCCAGCAGCTTCGGGGGGCTTGGAAACACCATATATTTT | few | TRBJ1-3 | TRBV5-8 | NA
CASSQELYGYTF | TGTGCCAGCAGCCAAGAGCTTTATGGCTACACCTTC | NA | TRBJ1-2 | TRBV4-2 | NA
CASSTENEQFF | TGTGCCAGCAGTACCGAAAATGAGCAGTTCTTC | NA | TRBJ2-1 | TRBV12-3/TRBV12-4 | NA
CASSYSGVGGEQYF | TGTGCCAGCAGTTACTCAGGGGTGGGAGGCGAGCAGTACTTC | many | TRBJ2-7 | TRBV6-5 | NA
CASSPRGSGELFF | TGCGCCAGCAGTCCCAGGGGGTCCGGGGAGCTGTTTTTT | many | TRBJ2-2 | TRBV4-1 | TRBD1
CSASSGQGATDTQYF | TGCAGTGCTAGTTCCGGACAGGGGGCCACAGATACGCAGTATTTT | few | TRBJ2-3 | TRBV20-1 | TRBD1
CASSESRGQETQYF | TGCGCCAGCAGTGAGTCCCGGGGACAAGAGACCCAGTACTTC | few | TRBJ2-5 | TRBV10-2 | NA
CASSQNLGNEQFF | TGTGCCAGCAGCCAAAACTTGGGAAATGAGCAGTTCTTC | few | TRBJ2-1 | TRBV7-2 | NA
CASSLSGWNTEAFF | TGCGCCAGCAGCTTGAGTGGGTGGAACACTGAAGCTTTCTTT | few | TRBJ1-1 | TRBV5-1 | NA
CASSLGRVRTDTQYF | TGTGCCAGCAGCTTAGGCCGGGTAAGGACAGATACGCAGTATTTT | NA | TRBJ2-3 | TRBV7-2 | NA
CATSEKKSNQPQHF | TGTGCCACCAGTGAGAAGAAAAGCAATCAGCCCCAGCATTTT | NA | TRBJ1-5 | TRBV24-1 | NA
CASQSGVNSPLHF | TGTGCCAGCCAGTCGGGGGTAAATTCACCCCTCCACTTT | many | TRBJ1-6 | TRBV12-3/TRBV12-4 | NA
CASSSSSRNIQYF | TGTGCCAGCAGCTCCTCATCACGAAACATTCAGTACTTC | NA | TRBJ2-4 | TRBV7-2 | NA
CASSSGVEQTNEKLFF | TGCGCCAGCAGCTCGGGGGTAGAGCAGACTAATGAAAAACTGTTTTTT | NA | TRBJ1-4 | TRBV5-1 | NA
CASSQDGGSQPQHF | TGTGCCAGCAGCCAAGATGGGGGTTCTCAGCCCCAGCATTTT | few | TRBJ1-5 | TRBV3-1 | NA
CASSERMTGPGANVLTF | TGTGCCAGCAGTGAACGGATGACAGGGCCTGGGGCCAACGTCCTGACTTTC | NA | TRBJ2-6 | TRBV25-1 | TRBD1
CSGTPVRGENSPLHF | TGCAGTGGCACGCCGGTTAGGGGAGAAAATTCACCCCTCCACTTT | NA | TRBJ1-6 | TRBV20-1 | NA
CASSPERLKSTDTQYF | TGTGCCAGCAGCCCTGAACGGTTGAAAAGCACAGATACGCAGTATTTT | NA | TRBJ2-3 | TRBV7-2 | NA
CASSLMEAGGLNTEAFF | TGTGCCAGCAGCTTAATGGAGGCTGGGGGGTTGAACACTGAAGCTTTCTTT | NA | TRBJ1-1 | TRBV7-2 | NA
CASSSTGYPYNEQFF | TGTGCCAGCAGCTCTACAGGGTACCCCTACAATGAGCAGTTCTTC | few | TRBJ2-1 | TRBV7-3 | NA
CASRTGVDTEAFF | TGTGCCAGCAGAACAGGGGTGGACACTGAAGCTTTCTTT | NA | TRBJ1-1 | TRBV7-2 | TRBD1
CASSVDGLALDEQYF | TGTGCCAGCAGCGTAGACGGGCTAGCTCTGGACGAGCAGTACTTC | few | TRBJ2-7 | TRBV9 | NA
CASSFSVNQETQYF | TGCGCCAGCAGCTTCTCGGTCAATCAAGAGACCCAGTACTTC | many | TRBJ2-5 | TRBV5-1 | NA
CASSSGAHVYPGNTIYF | TGTGCCAGCAGCTCAGGAGCCCACGTTTACCCTGGAAACACCATATATTTT | NA | TRBJ1-3 | TRBV7-6 | NA
CASSGQGILFF | TGTGCCAGCAGCGGACAGGGCATACTGTTTTTT | NA | TRBJ1-4 | TRBV7-9 | TRBD1
CATGTSGGPETQYF | TGTGCCACCGGAACTAGCGGGGGGCCGGAGACCCAGTACTTC | few | TRBJ2-5 | TRBV10-3 | TRBD2
CASSLGQADTEAFF | TGTGCCAGCAGCTTAGGACAGGCCGACACTGAAGCTTTCTTT | NA | TRBJ1-1 | TRBV7-6 | NA
CASSWTLGQGGLNYGYTF | TGTGCCAGCAGCTGGACACTCGGACAGGGCGGCCTTAACTATGGCTACACCTTC | NA | TRBJ1-2 | TRBV7-9 | TRBD1
CASSQLAGDQYF | TGCGCCAGCAGCCAACTAGCGGGTGACCAGTACTTC | few | TRBJ2-5 | TRBV4-1 | TRBD2
CASSEGQGDPDTQYF | TGTGCCAGCAGTGAAGGGCAGGGGGACCCAGATACGCAGTATTTT | NA | TRBJ2-3 | TRBV2 | TRBD1
CAISPGVYSYNEQFF | TGTGCCATCAGCCCCGGGGTTTACAGCTACAATGAGCAGTTCTTC | NA | TRBJ2-1 | TRBV10-3 | NA
CASRWTSGGAYNEQFF | TGTGCCAGCAGATGGACTAGCGGGGGGGCCTACAATGAGCAGTTCTTC | NA | TRBJ2-1 | TRBV12-3/TRBV12-4 | TRBD2
CASSPGLAQETQYF | TGTGCCAGCAGTCCCGGACTAGCGCAAGAGACCCAGTACTTC | many | TRBJ2-5 | TRBV6-2/TRBV6-3 | TRBD2
CASSFGTGGLSEAFF | TGCGCCAGCAGCTTTGGGACAGGGGGTCTGTCTGAAGCTTTCTTT | NA | TRBJ1-1 | TRBV5-1 | TRBD1
CASSSGLAGGPDTQYF | TGTGCCAGCAGCTCAGGACTAGCGGGGGGGCCAGATACGCAGTATTTT | NA | TRBJ2-3 | TRBV7-3 | TRBD2
CASSLDGAGEETQYF | TGTGCCAGCAGCTTAGATGGAGCAGGAGAAGAGACCCAGTACTTC | NA | TRBJ2-5 | TRBV11-3 | NA
CASGKGNREETQYF | TGTGCCAGCGGGAAGGGGAATAGAGAAGAGACCCAGTACTTC | few | TRBJ2-5 | TRBV7-2 | NA
CASSSYRESRYNEQFF | TGTGCCAGCAGCTCATACAGGGAAAGTCGGTACAATGAGCAGTTCTTC | few | TRBJ2-1 | TRBV12-3/TRBV12-4 | NA
CASSLGGWATTSEQETQYF | TGCGCCAGCAGCTTGGGTGGCTGGGCGACTACCTCAGAGCAAGAGACCCAGTACTTC | NA | TRBJ2-5 | TRBV5-1 | NA
CASSLWQGLEQYF | TGCGCCAGCAGCTTGTGGCAGGGGCTCGAGCAGTACTTC | many | TRBJ2-7 | TRBV5-1 | NA
CASSLVGVVSTDTQYF | TGTGCCAGCAGCCTGGTCGGTGTAGTCAGCACAGATACGCAGTATTTT | few | TRBJ2-3 | TRBV5-5 | NA
CATSRQGITDTQYF | TGTGCCACCAGCCGCCAGGGGATTACAGATACGCAGTATTTT | few | TRBJ2-3 | TRBV24-1 | NA
CASSLVDRRVQETQYF | TGTGCCAGCAGCTTAGTTGACAGGCGTGTACAAGAGACCCAGTACTTC | many | TRBJ2-5 | TRBV7-2 | NA
CASSFLAGADGELFF | TGTGCCAGCAGCTTTCTAGCGGGGGCGGACGGGGAGCTGTTTTTT | few | TRBJ2-2 | TRBV7-2 | TRBD2
CASSVAPSSATYEQYF | TGTGCCAGCAGCGTAGCCCCGTCTAGCGCCACCTACGAGCAGTACTTC | few | TRBJ2-7 | TRBV9 | NA
CASSPTRTDTQYF | TGCGCCAGCAGCCCGACTAGAACAGATACGCAGTATTTT | few | TRBJ2-3 | TRBV4-3 | NA
CASSLDRVLPGELFF | TGTGCCAGCAGCCTGGACAGGGTACTTCCCGGGGAGCTGTTTTTT | few | TRBJ2-2 | TRBV7-9 | TRBD1
CASSPGRGGKETQYF | TGTGCCAGCAGTCCTGGCCGGGGGGGCAAAGAGACCCAGTACTTC | NA | TRBJ2-5 | TRBV27 | TRBD2
CASSQMTGQQNYGYTF | TGCGCCAGCAGCCAAATGACGGGACAGCAAAACTATGGCTACACCTTC | NA | TRBJ1-2 | TRBV4-1 | TRBD1
CASSQDRLADTQYF | TGCGCCAGCAGCCAAGATAGGCTCGCAGATACGCAGTATTTT | many | TRBJ2-3 | TRBV4-3 | NA
CASSLQGEPGDTQYF | TGCGCCAGCAGCTTACAGGGGGAACCAGGGGATACGCAGTATTTT | NA | TRBJ2-3 | TRBV5-1 | TRBD1
CASSSGTGAGEQYF | TGTGCCAGCAGCTCCGGGACAGGGGCGGGAGAGCAGTACTTC | few | TRBJ2-7 | TRBV6-2/TRBV6-3 | TRBD1